This record covers a single TCR beta chain. What it binds is unknown. This sample is part of a study of T cells after yellow fever vaccination. Study-wide results and limits: Any FACS-sorted repertoire could hold abundant clonotypes that contaminate it from the bulk population.

MiXCR, run by TCRdb on the 5' RACE reads, gives a single entry per CDR3 protein. The top ten hold just under 2.5% of the sample, which has approximately 120,000 distinct CDR3 sequences, 7.4% seen once. Germline CDR1 SGHVS, CDR2 FQNEAQ. Losses at the gene ends were 8 bases for V and 2 bases for J; bases not matched to a gene: 12. The CDR3 covers 17 residues. The chain links TRBV7-8 to TRBJ1-5, with TRBD1 identical over 10 bases. The receptor's source is a man aged 18 to 30 who received the YFV17D yellow fever vaccine. Sample: CD4+ T cells sorted from PBMCs, taken more than 8 days after the first yellow fever vaccination. CDR3 nucleotide sequence: TGTGCCAGCTGCTCCCCCGCCGGGACAGGGGGCAATCAGCCCCAGCATTTT. Protein product: CASCSPAGTGGNQPQHF.